The entry below gives a single TCR beta chain sequence along with its context. Its antigen is unknown. Germline and junction disagree at one end, which may indicate a read error. The template was RNA from unsorted bulk tissue. The normal lung tissue was taken more than 3 cm from the tumor edge. Between August and November 2014, newly diagnosed, chemotherapy-naive lung cancer patients underwent thoracic surgery in China. The V gene's germline CDR1 is MNHEY and CDR2 SVGAGI. There are 15 residues in the CDR3. The library came from three nested PCR rounds adapted from ARM-PCR protocols. TCRdb independently ran MiXCR on the multiplex PCR reads; one entry per CDR3 protein. Seen here are about 98,000 distinct CDR3 sequences, roughly 80% observed once, and the top ten hold roughly 33%. The data originate from a study of tumor and adjacent non-tumor tissue in lung cancer. General study findings and limits: In normal lung, the top 100 clones were significantly more dominant than in tumor. Patients with more diverse tumor TCRs had worse survival.

This TCR derives from a man aged 60 to 69 with small cell lung cancer. The specimen was distant non-tumor lung tissue. The rearrangement joins TRBV6-5 to TRBJ1-2; tentative D call: TRBD1 (5 bases). The CDR3 DNA sequence: TGTGCCAGCAGTCTGCAAACCGGGGCAATCTATAGCTACATCTTC. Its protein is CASSLQTGAIYSYIF.